The rows below give T cell receptor beta chains drawn from one sample of a study of T cell changes during pregnancy in multiple sclerosis. Data came from immunoSEQ multiplex PCR; TCRdb stores just in-frame clones and leaves some out. Here the sample spans roughly 70,000 clones, 75% to 95% being singletons. Source: peripheral blood, taken in the first trimester of pregnancy. These receptors came from a female donor with multiple sclerosis, enrolled in a pregnancy study. Both conserved end residues are part of each CDR3. Each record gives: D gene, clone size, V gene, J gene, CDR3 protein, CDR3 DNA. The D gene is left open where the match is weak. The listing skips clone size in some rows; elsewhere it reads once, few, many or a size class.

>TRBD2|once|TRBV11-1|TRBJ2-7
CASSSKAGGRGGFYEQYF
TGTGCCAGCAGCTCCAAAGCGGGCGGGCGGGGGGGATTCTACGAGCAGTACTTC
>.|.|TRBV6-1|TRBJ2-1
CAGPGDHNEQFF
TGTGCCGGCCCGGGTGACCACAATGAGCAGTTCTTC
>TRBD2|.|TRBV5-4|TRBJ2-5
CASSIRLAAQETQYF
TGTGCCAGCAGCATCCGGCTAGCGGCACAAGAGACCCAGTACTTC
>TRBD1|once|TRBV7-8|TRBJ1-2
CASSSKTGVDYGYTF
TGTGCCAGCAGCTCCAAGACAGGGGTAGACTATGGCTACACCTTC
>.|once|TRBV30|TRBJ2-6
CAWSPQGISGANVLTF
TGTGCCTGGAGCCCCCAGGGGATCTCTGGGGCCAACGTCCTGACTTTC
>.|once|TRBV28|TRBJ2-1
CASSPGRARGTYNEQFF
TGTGCCAGCAGCCCGGGGCGGGCCAGGGGAACCTACAATGAGCAGTTCTTC
>TRBD1|.|TRBV18|TRBJ2-5
CASGQAEETQYF
TGTGCCAGCGGACAGGCAGAAGAGACCCAGTACTTC
>TRBD1|.|TRBV6-1|TRBJ2-2
CASSEPGRGPGELFF
TGTGCCAGCAGTGAACCGGGCAGGGGGCCCGGGGAGCTGTTTTTT
>.|.|TRBV6-1|TRBJ1-5
CASKQLEQPQHF
TGTGCCAGCAAGCAGCTAGAGCAGCCCCAGCATTTT
>TRBD1|.|TRBV6-1|TRBJ2-7
CASSEDRGGEQYF
TGTGCCAGCAGTGAGGACAGGGGCGGCGAGCAGTACTTC
>.|.|TRBV9|TRBJ2-7
CASSVGAEAYEQYF
TGTGCCAGCAGCGTAGGGGCAGAAGCCTACGAGCAGTACTTC
>.|.|TRBV5-1|TRBJ2-2
CASSLISRATGELFF
TGCGCCAGCAGCTTAATTTCCAGGGCGACCGGGGAGCTGTTTTTT
>TRBD2|.|TRBV5-1|TRBJ2-5
CASSLWTSGRAQETQYF
TGCGCCAGCAGCTTGTGGACTAGCGGGAGGGCCCAAGAGACCCAGTACTTC
>.|.|TRBV7-9|TRBJ1-4
CASSSGSEKLFF
TGTGCCAGCAGTTCGGGTTCCGAAAAACTGTTTTTT
>.|.|TRBV25-1|TRBJ2-7
CASSGPNRVLGSYEQYF
TGTGCCAGCAGTGGACCAAACAGGGTCTTGGGGTCCTACGAGCAGTACTTC
>TRBD1|.|TRBV28|TRBJ2-1
CASTTRGQSYNEQFF
TGTGCCAGCACTACCAGGGGGCAATCCTACAATGAGCAGTTCTTC
>TRBD2|.|TRBV5-8|TRBJ2-1
CASSSGLAGVGEQFF
TGTGCCAGCAGCTCGGGACTAGCGGGAGTGGGAGAGCAGTTCTTC
>TRBD2|.|TRBV7-8|TRBJ2-1
CASSPTLGTSGSDEQFF
TGTGCCAGCAGCCCGACCCTCGGGACTAGCGGGAGCGATGAGCAGTTCTTC
>TRBD1|.|TRBV2|TRBJ2-5
CASTRGQGETQYF
TGTGCCAGCACCAGGGGGCAGGGGGAGACCCAGTACTTC
>TRBD1|.|TRBV5-1|TRBJ1-5
CASSLGQGATQPQHF
TGCGCCAGCAGCTTGGGACAGGGGGCGACTCAGCCCCAGCATTTT
>.|.|TRBV5-1|TRBJ1-2
CASRRDKSYGYTF
TGCGCCAGCAGACGGGACAAGAGCTATGGCTACACCTTC
>.|.|TRBV9|TRBJ2-3
CASGQPDTQYF
TGTGCCAGCGGGCAACCTGATACGCAGTATTTT
>.|.|TRBV19|TRBJ2-2
CASSIAGVVTGELFF
TGTGCCAGTAGTATAGCGGGAGTGGTCACCGGGGAGCTGTTTTTT
>.|.|TRBV28|TRBJ2-7
CASTAGSYEQYF
TGTGCCAGCACCGCCGGGAGCTACGAGCAGTACTTC
>.|once|TRBV5-1|TRBJ2-3
CASSLGRTDTQYF
TGCGCCAGCAGCTTGGGTAGAACAGATACGCAGTATTTT
>TRBD2|once|TRBV28|TRBJ2-5
CASSFQVAGPRTQYF
TGTGCCAGCAGTTTCCAAGTAGCGGGCCCGCGGACCCAGTACTTC
>.|.|TRBV6-6|TRBJ1-4
CASSRYSNEKLFF
TGTGCCAGCAGTCGCTATTCTAATGAAAAACTGTTTTTT
>TRBD1|.|TRBV27|TRBJ1-2
CASSLRGRGSYGYTF
TGTGCCAGCAGTTTAAGGGGGCGCGGATCCTATGGCTACACCTTC
>.|.|TRBV28|TRBJ2-7
CASSLGAIGEQYF
TGTGCCAGCAGTTTGGGGGCAATAGGGGAGCAGTACTTC
>.|.|TRBV19|TRBJ2-1
CASNPWLSFVDEQFF
TGTGCCAGTAACCCATGGCTCTCCTTCGTCGATGAGCAGTTCTTC
>.|.|TRBV19|TRBJ2-6
CASSMNGAGLSGANVLTF
TGTGCCAGTAGTATGAATGGGGCAGGGCTCAGCGGGGCCAACGTCCTGACTTTC
>.|.|TRBV5-1|TRBJ2-1
CASSPDLGNRVNEQFF
TGCGCCAGCAGCCCGGACCTCGGGAACAGGGTGAATGAGCAGTTCTTC
>.|.|TRBV28|TRBJ2-7
CASRLGVAAYEQYF
TGTGCCAGTAGGCTCGGGGTAGCGGCCTACGAGCAGTACTTC
>.|.|TRBV25-1|TRBJ1-6
CASSEIGVSQSPLHF
TGTGCCAGCAGTGAAATCGGGGTTTCTCAATCACCCCTCCACTTT